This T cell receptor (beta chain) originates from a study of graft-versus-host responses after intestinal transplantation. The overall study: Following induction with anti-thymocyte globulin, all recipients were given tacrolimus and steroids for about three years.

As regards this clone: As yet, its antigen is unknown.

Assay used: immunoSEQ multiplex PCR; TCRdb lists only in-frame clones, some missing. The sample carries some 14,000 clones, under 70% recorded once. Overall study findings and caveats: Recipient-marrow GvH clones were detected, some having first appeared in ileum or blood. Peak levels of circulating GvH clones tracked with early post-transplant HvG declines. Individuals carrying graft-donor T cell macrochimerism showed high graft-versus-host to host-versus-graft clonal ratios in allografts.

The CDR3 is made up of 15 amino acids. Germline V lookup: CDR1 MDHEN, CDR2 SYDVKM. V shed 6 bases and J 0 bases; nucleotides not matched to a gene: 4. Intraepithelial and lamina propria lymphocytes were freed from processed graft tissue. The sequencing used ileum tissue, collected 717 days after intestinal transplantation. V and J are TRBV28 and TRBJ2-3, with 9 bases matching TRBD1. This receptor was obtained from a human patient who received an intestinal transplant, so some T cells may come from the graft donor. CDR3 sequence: CASSLTGGSTDTQYF. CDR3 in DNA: TGTGCCAGCAGCTTGACAGGGGGTAGCACAGATACGCAGTATTTT.